This entry lists 8 T cell receptor beta chains sequenced from one sample in a study of regulatory T cells in long-lasting Graves disease (dated by TCRdb to the early 2020s). Preparation of the library involved multiplex PCR. Data came from an Illumina HiSeq 4000. CDR3 regions were amplified by Arm-PCR with iRepertoire HTBI primers to construct TCR beta libraries. TCRdb applied fastp at Q25 and MiXCR to the public reads, then kept only in-frame beta chains. Every CDR3 protein is listed once, alongside the most common genes and DNA of its rows. The sample table contains around 400,000 distinct CDR3 sequences; only one count was recorded for roughly a quarter of them. The ten largest clones represent over 25% of the sample. The label giving this sample's time point can be read as: persistent/refractory GD, antithyroid drugs over 5 years with positive TRAb. For both TCR sequencing and RNA sequencing, RNA was extracted from PBMCs using TRIzol.

The source was peripheral blood mononuclear cells (PBMCs), collected when the disease was refractory, from a patient treated with antithyroid drugs. The receptors stem from a female donor with Graves disease.

The chain uses TRBV20-1 and TRBJ2-7, with TRBD2 identical over 10 bases. This CDR3 is 15 amino acids long. Germline lookup yields CDR1 DFQATT and CDR2 SNEGSKA (reference sequence). V lost 3 bases and J lost 2; bases outside the gene matches: 7. The CDR3 reads CSASIAGGKPYEQYF. In DNA, the CDR3 is TGCAGTGCTAGCATAGCGGGAGGCAAGCCCTACGAGCAGTACTTC.

This clonotype was counted at least ten times. The chain carries TRBV28 and TRBJ1-2; D may be TRBD1 (6 bases). Trimming took 3 bases from V and 4 from J, leaving 12 bases between them. CDR3 length equals 14 residues. Germline lookup yields CDR1 MDHEN and CDR2 SYDVKM. The CDR3 region is CASSFVSRGYGYTF. The CDR3 DNA sequence: TGTGCCAGCAGTTTCGTGAGCAGGGGCTATGGCTACACCTTC.

This chain connects TRBV7-8 to TRBJ2-7; no definite D call. Trimming left V 1 base short and J 0 bases short, with 13 bases between. CDR3 length: 16 residues. Germline V gene data show CDR1 as SGHVS and CDR2 as FQNEAQ. The CDR3 region has the DNA TGTGCCAGCAGCTTAGGACGCCCAGGTAGCTCCTACGAGCAGTACTTC. Translation gives CASSLGRPGSSYEQYF. The whole variable domain, remainder taken from reference TRBV7-8 and TRBJ2-7, is GAGVSQSPRYKVAKRGQDVALRCDPISGHVSLFWYQQALGQGPEFLTYFQNEAQLDKSGLPSDRFFAERPEGSVSTLKIQRTQQEDSAVYLCASSLGRPGSSYEQYFGPGTRLTVT.

This clonotype was seen at least ten times. The J gene is TRBJ1-2, the V gene TRBV4-1, with D possibly TRBD1 on 6 matching bases. The germline V gene has CDR1 MGHRA and CDR2 YSYEKL. The V and J ends lost 0 bases and 5 bases respectively, with 10 bases between them. This CDR3 is 14 amino acids long. The CDR3, as DNA: TGCGCCAGCAGCCAAGATGCCGGACAGTATGGCTACACCTTC. It codes for CASSQDAGQYGYTF.

This clonotype was picked up a small number of times. The chain has TRBV6-2 or TRBV6-3 and TRBJ2-2; 9 nucleotides match TRBD1. CDR1 MNHEY and CDR2 SVGEGT come from the germline V gene. The CDR3 has 16 residues. The junction had 7 bases not matched to a gene; V was cut back by 2 bases and J by 6 bases. In nucleotides, the CDR3 is TGTGCCAGCAGTTACACATACAGGGGGCCGTCCGGGGAGCTGTTTTTT. It translates to CASSYTYRGPSGELFF.

This clonotype was picked up a small number of times. The chain has TRBV6-2 or TRBV6-3 and TRBJ1-3; 8 bases line up with TRBD1. This CDR3 contains 19 residues. The V and J ends lost 1 base and 4 bases, in that order; junction bases with no gene match: 15. Per germline, CDR1 MNHEY and CDR2 SVGEGT. The CDR3 protein is CASSYFPRSTGGSGNTIYF. The DNA of the CDR3 is TGTGCCAGCAGTTACTTTCCTCGCAGTACAGGGGGTTCCGGAAACACCATATATTTT.

The genes are TRBV20-1 and TRBJ1-1; no definite D call. Per germline, CDR1 DFQATT and CDR2 SNEGSKA (reference sequence). Trimming removed 0 bases at V and 0 bases at J, with 14 bases between. The CDR3 sequence is 16 residues long. DNA for the CDR3: TGCAGTGCTAGAGACGTTTCGGGCAGCGTGAACACTGAAGCTTTCTTT. This encodes CSARDVSGSVNTEAFF.

The rearrangement uses TRBV10-3 and TRBJ1-1; possibly TRBD1 for D (6 bases). The germline V gene has CDR1 ENHRY and CDR2 SYGVKD. This CDR3 has 13 residues. V shed 2 bases and J shed 11 bases, with 15 bases lying between them. The CDR3 region is CAISEGSTGTAFF. The CDR3 DNA reads as TGTGCCATCAGTGAGGGGTCCACAGGGACGGCTTTCTTT.